The T cell receptor beta chain under discussion was sequenced for a study of neurological immune-mediated disorders. Each CDR3 protein is one row after TCRdb ran MiXCR on the 5' RACE reads. The sample consists of roughly 50,000 distinct CDR3 sequences, about a tenth of them appearing once. There are many counts of this clonotype. Sequenced sample: PBMCs. The sequence derives from a man aged 70-80 years with HTLV-1-associated myelopathy (HAM/TSP).

The CDR3 region has the DNA TGTGCCAGCAGCATTAGCGGAGGCGGGGAGACCCAGTACTTC. This sequence encodes CASSISGGGETQYF. This sequence joins TRBV7-7 and TRBJ2-5; the D gene is possibly TRBD2 (6 bases). The CDR3 totals 14 residues. V dropped 5 bases and J dropped 5 bases, with 15 bases sitting between them. Germline-derived CDR1 and CDR2 are SSHAT and FNYEAQ (reference sequence).